The 13 T cell receptor beta chains reported below all come from one sample, sequenced in a study of blood T cell repertoires in COVID-19. Profiling relied on immunoSEQ multiplex PCR, and the TCRdb table lists in-frame clones only, not all of them. This sample yields around 88,000 clones, of which around nine tenths are seen a single time; approximately 2.9% belongs to the top ten. The sequencing input was peripheral blood. These receptors came from a woman at least 80 years old with acute or convalescent COVID-19.

This clone was observed once. The genes are TRBV3-1 (or the pseudogene TRBV3-2) and TRBJ2-1; D might be TRBD2 (6 bases). Germline V gene lookup returns CDR1 LGHDT and CDR2 YNNKEL (reference sequence). V was clipped by 1 base and J by 7 bases, with 8 bases between them. The CDR3 loop spans 13 amino acids. CDR3 residues: CASSQVSGNEQFF. CDR3 nucleotide sequence: TGTGCCAGCAGCCAAGTAAGCGGGAATGAGCAGTTCTTC.

The genes are TRBV12-3 or TRBV12-4 and TRBJ1-1; 7 nucleotides align to TRBD1. The CDR3 runs 13 residues. V dropped 2 bases and J dropped 4; count of bases not matched to a gene: 1. The CDR3 DNA reads as TGTGCCAGCAGTTTACAGGGGGGCACTGAAGCTTTCTTT. This encodes CASSLQGGTEAFF.

The chain links TRBV10-3 to TRBJ1-2; TRBD1 agrees at 7 bases. Germline V gene sequence: CDR1 ENHRY, CDR2 SYGVKD. The CDR3 is made up of 11 amino acids. V shed 5 bases, J shed 7 bases, and the junction held 1 base outside the gene matches. DNA for the CDR3: TGTGCCATCAGTCCAGGGGGTGGCTACACCTTC. This sequence encodes CAISPGGGYTF.

The chain uses TRBV6-6 and TRBJ1-2; possible D gene TRBD1, 5 bases. CDR1 is MNHNY and CDR2 is SVGAGI in the germline V gene (reference sequence). This CDR3 region has 15 residues. The V and J ends lost 0 bases and 1 base respectively, with 9 bases between them. The CDR3 DNA reads as TGTGCCAGCAGTTACTCGGGGGGGAATAACTATGGCTACACCTTC. This codes for CASSYSGGNNYGYTF.

This clone was detected once. The rearrangement joins TRBV3-1 (or the pseudogene TRBV3-2) to TRBJ2-5, with a possible D match to TRBD2 (5 bases). The CDR3 length is 15 residues. CDR1 LGHDT and CDR2 YNNKEL come from the germline V gene (reference sequence). The V end was cut by 0 bases, the J end by 5 bases, with 13 bases between. This CDR3 reads CASSQDPPRGETQYF. DNA for the CDR3: TGTGCCAGCAGCCAAGATCCCCCTCGAGGGGAGACCCAGTACTTC.

This clone was observed once. The rearrangement uses TRBV7-8 and TRBJ2-3; D gene ambiguous. CDR1 is SGHVS and CDR2 is FQNEAQ in the germline V gene. The CDR3 is 12 residues long. Trimming took off 5 bases at V and 5 bases at J, with 8 bases between the two ends. The CDR3 sequence is CASSPARDTQYF. CDR3 sequence (DNA): TGTGCCAGCAGCCCGGCTAGAGATACGCAGTATTTT.

V usage is TRBV30 and J usage is TRBJ1-2; D gene ambiguous. V was pared by 2 bases and J by 7 bases, with 11 bases between. Germline V CDR1 and CDR2: GTSNPN, SVGIG (reference sequence). The CDR3 length is 12 residues. The CDR3 protein is CAWSTAPGGYTF. In nucleotides, the CDR3 is TGTGCCTGGAGTACGGCCCCGGGTGGCTACACCTTC.

This sequence joins TRBV6-5 and TRBJ2-2; the D gene is possibly TRBD1 (6 bases). Trimming took 2 bases from V and 4 from J, leaving 8 bases between them. The CDR3 totals 14 residues. Germline values: CDR1 MNHEY, CDR2 SVGAGI. The CDR3 reads CASSYPDSTGELFF. In DNA form, the CDR3 reads TGTGCCAGCAGTTACCCGGACAGCACCGGGGAGCTGTTTTTT.

The genes are TRBV11-1 and TRBJ1-1; TRBD1 matches 12 bases. J gave up 7 bases and V 5 bases, and 8 bases lay outside the gene matches. Germline CDR1 SGHAT, CDR2 FQDESV (reference sequence). CDR3 length equals 15 residues. CDR3: CASSTGQGALNEAFF. CDR3 sequence (DNA): TGTGCCAGCAGCACGGGACAGGGGGCGCTTAATGAAGCTTTCTTT.

The V call is TRBV7-9, the J call TRBJ1-2; D remains ambiguous. This CDR3 has 14 residues. Looked up from germline, CDR1 is SEHNR and CDR2 is FQNEAQ (reference sequence). V gave up 1 base and J gave up 6 bases, with 12 bases separating them. The chain's CDR3 is CASSLGFGVDGYTF. CDR3 nucleotide sequence: TGTGCCAGCAGCTTAGGTTTCGGGGTTGATGGCTACACCTTC.

V gene TRBV5-1 combines with J gene TRBJ1-5; a possible D gene is TRBD1 (6 bases). CDR1 and CDR2 (germline): SGHRS, YFSETQ. The CDR3 spans 15 residues. V was clipped by 0 bases and J by 3 bases, with 10 bases between them. The CDR3 DNA reads TGCGCCAGCAGCTTGGTGGGGGCGATCAATCAGCCCCAGCATTTT. Amino acids: CASSLVGAINQPQHF.

The CDR3 reads CATSDLPSPVYNEQFF. CDR3 nucleotides: TGTGCCACCAGTGATCTTCCCTCCCCAGTATACAATGAGCAGTTCTTC. The rearrangement joins TRBV24-1 to TRBJ2-1; D remains ambiguous. In germline, CDR1 is KGHDR, CDR2 SFDVKD. V was shortened by 3 bases and J by 4 bases, with 15 bases between the two germline ends. CDR3 length equals 16 residues.

V usage is TRBV7-3 and J usage is TRBJ2-1, with 8 bases aligning to TRBD1. CDR3 length: 14 amino acids. The V gene's germline CDR1 is SGHTA and CDR2 FQGTGA. J lost 9 bases, V lost 5 bases, and 9 bases had no gene match. The CDR3 DNA sequence: TGTGCCAGCAGCCCGGGGACAGGAAGGGGTGAGCAGTTCTTC. Its translation: CASSPGTGRGEQFF.